This TCR beta chain came from a study of shared T cell receptors in the human thymus. Only in-frame clones appear in the TCRdb table, and some are missing; sequencing was by immunoSEQ multiplex PCR. The sample shows hundreds of thousands of clones, 80% to 90% of them seen only once. V was clipped by 0 bases and J by 0 bases, with 12 bases between them. From germline, CDR1 is KGHSH and CDR2 LQKENI. This CDR3 contains 17 residues. These data were likewise used in another study, on human thymus T cells. Per that study: Having surgery to correct congenital heart defects, healthy Finnish infants acted as the donors. Corrective cardiac operations yielded the resected thymus tissue. Highly overlapping thymic repertoires in unrelated individuals were reported by related research.

The sample consisted of thymocytes. The source of this sequence is a girl less than two years old with a congenital heart defect. The rearrangement uses TRBV18 and TRBJ1-5; the D is unclear. The CDR3 bases are TGTGCCAGCTCACCACCGGCAAAGATGTATAGCAATCAGCCCCAGCATTTT. Translation gives CASSPPAKMYSNQPQHF. Full variable domain (rest looked up from reference TRBV18 and TRBJ1-5): NAGVMQNPRHLVRRRGQEARLRCSPMKGHSHVYWYRQLPEEGLKFMVYLQKENIIDESGMPKERFSAEFPKEGPSILRIQQVVRGDSAAYFCASSPPAKMYSNQPQHFGDGTRLSIL.